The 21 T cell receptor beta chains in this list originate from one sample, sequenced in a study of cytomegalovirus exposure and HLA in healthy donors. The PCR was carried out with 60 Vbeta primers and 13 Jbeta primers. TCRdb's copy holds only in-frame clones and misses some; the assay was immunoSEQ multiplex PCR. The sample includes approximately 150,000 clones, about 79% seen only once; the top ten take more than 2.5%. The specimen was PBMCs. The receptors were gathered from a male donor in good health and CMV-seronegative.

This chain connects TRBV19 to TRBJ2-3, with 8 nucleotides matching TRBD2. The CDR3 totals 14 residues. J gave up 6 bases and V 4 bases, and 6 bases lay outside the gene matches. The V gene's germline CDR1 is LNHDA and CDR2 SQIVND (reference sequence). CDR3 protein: CASSNSGMGDTQYF. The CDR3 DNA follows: TGTGCCAGTAGTAATAGCGGGATGGGGGATACGCAGTATTTT.

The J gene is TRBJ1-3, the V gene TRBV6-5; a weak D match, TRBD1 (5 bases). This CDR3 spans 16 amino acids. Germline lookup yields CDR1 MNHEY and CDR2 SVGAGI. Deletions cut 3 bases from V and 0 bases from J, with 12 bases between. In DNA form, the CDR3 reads TGTGCCAGCAGTTATCGGGGGTTGTCCTCTGGAAACACCATATATTTT. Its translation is CASSYRGLSSGNTIYF.

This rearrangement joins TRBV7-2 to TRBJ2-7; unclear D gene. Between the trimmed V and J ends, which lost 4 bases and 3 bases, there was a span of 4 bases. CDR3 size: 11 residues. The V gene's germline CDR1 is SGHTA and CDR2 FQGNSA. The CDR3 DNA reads TGTGCCAGCAGCTCCTTCTACGAGCAGTACTTC. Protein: CASSSFYEQYF.

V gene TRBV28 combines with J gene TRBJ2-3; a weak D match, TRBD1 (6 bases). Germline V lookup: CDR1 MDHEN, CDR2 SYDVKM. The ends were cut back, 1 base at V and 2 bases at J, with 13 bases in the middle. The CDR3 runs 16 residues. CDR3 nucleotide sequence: TGTGCCAGCAGTTTATATCCAGGGGAAACCACAGATACGCAGTATTTT. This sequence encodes CASSLYPGETTDTQYF.

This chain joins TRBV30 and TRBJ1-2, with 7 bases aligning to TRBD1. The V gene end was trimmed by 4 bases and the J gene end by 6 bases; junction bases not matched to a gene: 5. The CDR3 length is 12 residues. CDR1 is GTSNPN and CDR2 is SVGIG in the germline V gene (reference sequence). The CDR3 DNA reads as TGTGCCTGGATGCGAGGGGGCCATGGCTACACCTTC. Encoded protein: CAWMRGGHGYTF. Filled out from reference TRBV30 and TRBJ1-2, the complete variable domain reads SQTIHQWPATLVQPVGSPLSLECTVEGTSNPNLYWYRQAAGRGLQLLFYSVGIGQISSEVPQNLSASRPQDRQFILSSKKLLLSDSGFYLCAWMRGGHGYTFGSGTRLTVV.

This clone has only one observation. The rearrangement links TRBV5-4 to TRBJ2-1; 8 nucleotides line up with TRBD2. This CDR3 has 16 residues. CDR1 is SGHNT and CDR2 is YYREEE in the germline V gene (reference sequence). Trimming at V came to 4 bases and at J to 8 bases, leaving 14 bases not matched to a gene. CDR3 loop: CASSPPGGESADEQFF. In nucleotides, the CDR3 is TGTGCCAGCAGCCCCCCCGGGGGGGAGTCGGCGGATGAGCAGTTCTTC.

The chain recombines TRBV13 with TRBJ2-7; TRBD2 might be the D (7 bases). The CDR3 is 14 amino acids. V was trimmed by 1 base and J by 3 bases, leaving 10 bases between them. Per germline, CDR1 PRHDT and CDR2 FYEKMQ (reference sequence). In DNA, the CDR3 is TGTGCCAGCAGCTTAGAGGGAGGGGGCTACGAGCAGTACTTC. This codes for CASSLEGGGYEQYF.

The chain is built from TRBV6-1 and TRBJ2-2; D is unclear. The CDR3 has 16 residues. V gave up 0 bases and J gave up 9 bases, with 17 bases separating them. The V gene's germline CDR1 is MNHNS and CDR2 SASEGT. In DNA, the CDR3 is TGTGCCAGCAGTGAAGCGGTCTCGGTATCTTCGTGGGAGCTGTTTTTT. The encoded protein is CASSEAVSVSSWELFF.

The CDR3 protein is CASSVERDTYNEQFF. For the CDR3, the DNA is TGTGCCAGCAGCGTGGAGCGGGACACCTACAATGAGCAGTTCTTC. V is TRBV9 and J is TRBJ2-1; possible D gene TRBD2, 7 bases. The CDR3 spans 15 residues. V lost 2 bases and J lost 2, with 11 bases in between. Germline loops: CDR1 SGDLS, CDR2 YYNGEE.

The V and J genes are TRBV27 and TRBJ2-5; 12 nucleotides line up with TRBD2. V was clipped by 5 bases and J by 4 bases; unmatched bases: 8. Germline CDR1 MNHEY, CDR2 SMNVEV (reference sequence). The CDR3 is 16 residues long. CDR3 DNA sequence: TGTGCCAGCAGTCCCGGACCTAGCGGGAGGGGAGAGACCCAGTACTTC. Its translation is CASSPGPSGRGETQYF.

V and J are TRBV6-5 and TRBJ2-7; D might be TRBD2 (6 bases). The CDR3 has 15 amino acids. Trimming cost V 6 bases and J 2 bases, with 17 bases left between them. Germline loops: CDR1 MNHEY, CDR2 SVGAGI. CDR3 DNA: TGTGCCAGCAGCTCCATGGACGGGGGTACCTACGAGCAGTACTTC. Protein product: CASSSMDGGTYEQYF.

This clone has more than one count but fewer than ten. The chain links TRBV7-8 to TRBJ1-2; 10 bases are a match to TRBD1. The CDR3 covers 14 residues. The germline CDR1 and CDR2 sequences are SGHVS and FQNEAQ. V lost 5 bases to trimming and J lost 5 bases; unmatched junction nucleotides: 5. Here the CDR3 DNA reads TGTGCCAGCAGCCGACAGGGGGCGCGATATGGCTACACCTTC. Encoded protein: CASSRQGARYGYTF.

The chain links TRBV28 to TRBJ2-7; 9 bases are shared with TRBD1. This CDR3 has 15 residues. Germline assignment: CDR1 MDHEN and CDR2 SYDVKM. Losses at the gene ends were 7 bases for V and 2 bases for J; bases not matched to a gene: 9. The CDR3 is CASTQPGQGTYEQYF. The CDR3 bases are TGTGCCAGCACCCAACCGGGACAGGGAACCTACGAGCAGTACTTC.

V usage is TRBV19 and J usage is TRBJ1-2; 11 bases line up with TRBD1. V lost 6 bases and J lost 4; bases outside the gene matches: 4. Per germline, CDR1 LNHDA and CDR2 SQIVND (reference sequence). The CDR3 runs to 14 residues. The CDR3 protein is CASRDRGRIYGYTF. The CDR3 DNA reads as TGTGCCAGTAGGGACAGGGGGCGTATCTATGGCTACACCTTC.

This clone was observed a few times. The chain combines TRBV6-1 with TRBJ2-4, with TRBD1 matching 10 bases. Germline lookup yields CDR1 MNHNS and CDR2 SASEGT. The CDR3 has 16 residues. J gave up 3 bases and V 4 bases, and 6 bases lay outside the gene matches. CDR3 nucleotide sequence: TGTGCCAGCAGTGCGACCGGGACAGGGGACAAAAACATTCAGTACTTC. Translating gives CASSATGTGDKNIQYF.

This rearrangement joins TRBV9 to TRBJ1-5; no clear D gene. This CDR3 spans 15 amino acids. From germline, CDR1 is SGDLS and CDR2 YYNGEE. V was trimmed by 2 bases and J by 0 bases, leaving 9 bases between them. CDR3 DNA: TGTGCCAGCAGCGTTGGGGAGTTTAGCAATCAGCCCCAGCATTTT. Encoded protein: CASSVGEFSNQPQHF.

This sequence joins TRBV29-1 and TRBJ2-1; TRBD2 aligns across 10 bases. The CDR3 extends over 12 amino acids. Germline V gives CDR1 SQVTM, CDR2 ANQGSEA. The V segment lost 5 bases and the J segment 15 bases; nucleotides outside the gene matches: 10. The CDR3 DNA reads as TGCAGCGTTCTGGGAGGGACTAGCGCGCGGTTCTTC. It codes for CSVLGGTSARFF.

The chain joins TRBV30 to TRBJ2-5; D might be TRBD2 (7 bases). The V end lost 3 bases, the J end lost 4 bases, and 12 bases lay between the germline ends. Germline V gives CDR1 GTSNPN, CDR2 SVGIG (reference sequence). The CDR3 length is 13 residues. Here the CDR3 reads CAWRQGGPETQYF. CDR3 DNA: TGTGCCTGGAGACAGGGAGGGCCAGAGACCCAGTACTTC.

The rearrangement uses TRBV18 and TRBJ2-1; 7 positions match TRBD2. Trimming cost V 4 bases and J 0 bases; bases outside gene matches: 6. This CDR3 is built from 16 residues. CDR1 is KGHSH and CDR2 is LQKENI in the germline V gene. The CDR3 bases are TGTGCCAGCTCACAAGAAGCGGGGCCCTCCTACAATGAGCAGTTCTTC. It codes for CASSQEAGPSYNEQFF.

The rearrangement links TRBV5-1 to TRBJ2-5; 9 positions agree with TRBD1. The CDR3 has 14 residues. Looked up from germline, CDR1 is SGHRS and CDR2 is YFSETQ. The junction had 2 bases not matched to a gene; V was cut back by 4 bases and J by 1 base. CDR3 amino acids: CASSPQGAQETQYF. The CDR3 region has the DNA TGCGCCAGCAGCCCACAGGGGGCCCAAGAGACCCAGTACTTC.

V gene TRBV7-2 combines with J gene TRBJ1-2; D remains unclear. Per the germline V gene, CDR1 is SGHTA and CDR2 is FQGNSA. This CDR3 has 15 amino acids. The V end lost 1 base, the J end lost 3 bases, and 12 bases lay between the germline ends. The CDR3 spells CASSLVFSEDYGYTF. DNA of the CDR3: TGTGCCAGCAGCTTAGTGTTTAGTGAGGACTATGGCTACACCTTC. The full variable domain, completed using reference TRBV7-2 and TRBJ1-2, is GAGVSQSPSNKVTEKGKDVELRCDPISGHTALYWYRQSLGQGLEFLIYFQGNSAPDKSGLPSDRFSAERTGGSVSTLTIQRTQQEDSAVYLCASSLVFSEDYGYTFGSGTRLTVV.